Listed below are T cell receptor beta chains from one sample, sequenced in a study of beta chain features in type 1 diabetes. Assay used: immunoSEQ multiplex PCR; TCRdb lists only in-frame clones, some missing. The data hold hundreds of thousands of clones, with 14% observed a single time. Sequencing was done on a sample of naive CD4+ T cells from blood. The receptor source for this set is a man aged 25 to 40 with type 1 diabetes. CDR3s leave out the opening cysteine and the closing phenylalanine or tryptophan.

CDR3	J	V
ASSGTSGYNEQF	TRBJ2-1	TRBV2
ASSYRGAGANVLT	TRBJ2-6	TRBV6-6
ASSPGGGWGNQPQH	TRBJ1-5	TRBV18
APWKRAIEETQY	TRBJ2-5	TRBV19
ASSNRDRAGYT	TRBJ1-2	TRBV27
ASSFTGSAENIQY	TRBJ2-4	TRBV5-1
ASRRTSGIYEQY	TRBJ2-7	TRBV19
ASSGRTGANTGELF	TRBJ2-2	TRBV9
ASSQGLAGAEQF	TRBJ2-1	TRBV4-1
ASSKPGLAFYEQY	TRBJ2-7	TRBV28
ASRRTANTGELF	TRBJ2-2	TRBV27
ASSRTGGGQNEQF	TRBJ2-1	TRBV6-6
ASSLGRANYEQY	TRBJ2-7	TRBV7-2
ASKTGTFHEQY	TRBJ2-7	TRBV18
ASRDRANYGYT	TRBJ1-2	TRBV2
ASSPFEQADYGYT	TRBJ1-2	TRBV18
ASSLRDRQPYEQY	TRBJ2-7	TRBV9
ASNKAGAAGELF	TRBJ2-2	TRBV9
ASSLAGTEGEKLF	TRBJ1-4	TRBV5-1
ASSDSSGQKETQY	TRBJ2-5	TRBV9
ASSLGGRSTEAF	TRBJ1-1	TRBV7-3
ASSFLGASAYEQY	TRBJ2-7	TRBV5-1
SIPGLAGAREQF	TRBJ2-1	TRBV29-1
ASSQLLQGTGELF	TRBJ2-2	TRBV4-3
ASIPQGRVEQF	TRBJ2-1	TRBV5-4
ASSVGTSGTETQY	TRBJ2-5	TRBV2
ASSSRLPGAKNEQF	TRBJ2-1	TRBV11-1
ASRRTSLYEQY	TRBJ2-7	TRBV27
ASSSRQVGYEQY	TRBJ2-7	TRBV11-1
ASSRAGTGDNEQF	TRBJ2-1	TRBV4-2
ASSLRQAQETQY	TRBJ2-5	TRBV7-2
SGRGTGGAEAF	TRBJ1-1	TRBV29-1
ASTAGGTYEQY	TRBJ2-7	TRBV28
ATSRGSSYNEQF	TRBJ2-1	TRBV6-6
ASETGERNEQF	TRBJ2-1	TRBV2
ASTLGGTSGYNEQF	TRBJ2-1	TRBV9
ASTATAQSKYEQY	TRBJ2-7	TRBV18
ASSSRVDQETQY	TRBJ2-5	TRBV28
ASSVVEGADTQY	TRBJ2-3	TRBV9
ASSPGTDTQY	TRBJ2-3	TRBV6-5
ASSLGQGNTGELF	TRBJ2-2	TRBV5-4
ASSLGLQGNQPQH	TRBJ1-5	TRBV6-1
AWSVPGIDNYGYT	TRBJ1-2	TRBV30
ASSLAGFSNQPQH	TRBJ1-5	TRBV4-2
ASSLAGGPGDTQY	TRBJ2-3	TRBV6-4
ASSQGGSGETEAF	TRBJ1-1	TRBV4-2
ASSLAGLAGDQY	TRBJ2-7	TRBV7-9
ASSLAPSSSVTDTQY	TRBJ2-3	TRBV7-8